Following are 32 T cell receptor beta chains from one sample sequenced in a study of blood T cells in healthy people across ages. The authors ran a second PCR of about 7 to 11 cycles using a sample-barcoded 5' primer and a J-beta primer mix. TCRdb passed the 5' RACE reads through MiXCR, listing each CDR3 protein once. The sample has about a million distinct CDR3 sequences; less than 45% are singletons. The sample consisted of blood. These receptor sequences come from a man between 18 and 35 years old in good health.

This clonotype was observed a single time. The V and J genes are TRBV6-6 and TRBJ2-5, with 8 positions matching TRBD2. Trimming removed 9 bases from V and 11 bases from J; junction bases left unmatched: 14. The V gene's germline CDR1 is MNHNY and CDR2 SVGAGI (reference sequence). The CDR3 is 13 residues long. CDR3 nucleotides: TGTGCCAGTAGCGGGACTACTATGGATGAGCAGTACTTC. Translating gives CASSGTTMDEQYF.

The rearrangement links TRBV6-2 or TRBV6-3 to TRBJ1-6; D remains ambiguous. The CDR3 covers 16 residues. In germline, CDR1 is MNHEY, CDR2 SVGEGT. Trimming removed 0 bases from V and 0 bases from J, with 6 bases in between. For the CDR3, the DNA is TGTGCCAGCAGTTACTCTACGAGCTCCTATAATTCACCCCTCCACTTT. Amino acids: CASSYSTSSYNSPLHF.

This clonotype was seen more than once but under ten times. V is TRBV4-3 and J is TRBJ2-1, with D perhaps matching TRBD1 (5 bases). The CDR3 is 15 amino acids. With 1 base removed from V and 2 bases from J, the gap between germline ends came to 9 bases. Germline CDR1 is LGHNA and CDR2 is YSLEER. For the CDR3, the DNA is TGCGCCAGCAGCCAAGGGCAGGGAACCTACAATGAGCAGTTCTTC. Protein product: CASSQGQGTYNEQFF.

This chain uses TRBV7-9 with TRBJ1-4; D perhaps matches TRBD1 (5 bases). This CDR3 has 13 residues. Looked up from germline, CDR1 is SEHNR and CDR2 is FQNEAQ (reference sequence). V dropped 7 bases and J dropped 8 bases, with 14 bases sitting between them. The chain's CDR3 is CASTRDRREKLFF. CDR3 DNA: TGTGCCAGCACCAGGGACCGGAGAGAAAAACTGTTTTTT.

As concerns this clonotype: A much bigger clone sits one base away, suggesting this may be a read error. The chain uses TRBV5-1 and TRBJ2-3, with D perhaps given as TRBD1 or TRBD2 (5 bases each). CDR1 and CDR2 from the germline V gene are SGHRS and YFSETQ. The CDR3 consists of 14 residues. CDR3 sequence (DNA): TGCGCCAGCTGGGACGGGACGAGCACAGATACGAAGTATTTT. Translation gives CASWDGTSTDTKYF.

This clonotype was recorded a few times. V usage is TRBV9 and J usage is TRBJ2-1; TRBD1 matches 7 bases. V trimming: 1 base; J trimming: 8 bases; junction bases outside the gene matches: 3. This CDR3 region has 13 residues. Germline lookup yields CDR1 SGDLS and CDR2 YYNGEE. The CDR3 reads CASSVRGGYEQFF. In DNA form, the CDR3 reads TGTGCCAGCAGCGTACGAGGGGGCTATGAGCAGTTCTTC.

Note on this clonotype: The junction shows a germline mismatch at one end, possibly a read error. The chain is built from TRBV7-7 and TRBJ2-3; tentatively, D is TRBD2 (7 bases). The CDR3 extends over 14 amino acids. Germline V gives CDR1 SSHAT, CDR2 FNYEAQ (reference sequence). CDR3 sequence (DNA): TGTGCTAGCAGCCCCGGGGGGCCGGGAACTACGCAGTATTTT. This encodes CASSPGGPGTTQYF.

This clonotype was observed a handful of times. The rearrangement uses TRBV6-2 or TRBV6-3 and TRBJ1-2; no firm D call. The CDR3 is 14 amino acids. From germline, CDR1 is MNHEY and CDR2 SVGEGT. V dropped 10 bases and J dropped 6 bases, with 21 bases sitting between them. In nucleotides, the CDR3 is TGTGCCACCAGACCACCGGCGGGTGAGCATGGCTACACCTTC. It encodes CATRPPAGEHGYTF.

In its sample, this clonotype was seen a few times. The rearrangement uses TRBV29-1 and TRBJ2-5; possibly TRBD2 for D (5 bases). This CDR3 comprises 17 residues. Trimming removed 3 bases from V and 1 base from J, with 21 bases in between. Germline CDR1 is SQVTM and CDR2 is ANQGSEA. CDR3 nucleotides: TGCAGCGTTGAGCCCTCACGAGGGTATCACTTCCAAGAGACCCAGTACTTC. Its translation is CSVEPSRGYHFQETQYF.

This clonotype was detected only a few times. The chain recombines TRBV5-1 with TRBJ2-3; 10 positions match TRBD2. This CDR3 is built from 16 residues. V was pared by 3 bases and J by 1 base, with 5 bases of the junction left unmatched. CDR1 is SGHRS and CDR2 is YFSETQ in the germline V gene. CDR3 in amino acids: CASSSRSGGRTDTQYF. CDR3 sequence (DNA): TGCGCCAGCAGCTCGCGTAGCGGGGGGCGCACAGATACGCAGTATTTT.

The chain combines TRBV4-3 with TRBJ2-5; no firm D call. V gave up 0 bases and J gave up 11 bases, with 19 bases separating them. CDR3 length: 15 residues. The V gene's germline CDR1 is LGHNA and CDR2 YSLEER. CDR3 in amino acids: CASSQDSQTYNEQYF. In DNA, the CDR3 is TGCGCCAGCAGCCAAGATAGCCAGACCTACAATGAGCAGTACTTC.

The CDR3 DNA sequence: TGTGCCAGCAGTTTGTGGGGGGTCGGCGAAAAACTGTTTTTT. Its protein is CASSLWGVGEKLFF. The chain recombines TRBV27 with TRBJ1-4; D possibly corresponds to TRBD1 (5 bases). CDR1 is MNHEY and CDR2 is SMNVEV in the germline V gene (reference sequence). CDR3 length: 14 amino acids. Trimming removed 3 bases at V and 8 bases at J, with 13 bases between. The full variable domain, its missing parts supplied by reference TRBV27 and TRBJ1-4, is EAQVTQNPRYLITVTGKKLTVTCSQNMNHEYMSWYRQDPGLGLRQIYYSMNVEVTDKGDVPEGYKVSRKEKRNFPLILESPSPNQTSLYFCASSLWGVGEKLFFGSGTQLSVL.

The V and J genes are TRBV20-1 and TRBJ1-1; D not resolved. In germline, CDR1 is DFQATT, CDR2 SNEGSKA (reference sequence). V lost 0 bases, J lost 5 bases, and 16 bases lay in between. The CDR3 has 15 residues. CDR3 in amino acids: CSARDGSAGWTEAFF. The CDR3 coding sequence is TGCAGTGCTAGAGATGGATCGGCCGGCTGGACTGAAGCTTTCTTT.

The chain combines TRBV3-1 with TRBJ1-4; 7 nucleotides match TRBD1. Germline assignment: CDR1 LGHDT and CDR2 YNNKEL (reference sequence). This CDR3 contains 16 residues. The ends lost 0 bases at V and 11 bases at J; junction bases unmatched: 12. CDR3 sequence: CASSQDFFPGQTKLFF. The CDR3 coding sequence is TGTGCCAGCAGCCAAGACTTCTTTCCGGGACAGACTAAACTGTTTTTT.

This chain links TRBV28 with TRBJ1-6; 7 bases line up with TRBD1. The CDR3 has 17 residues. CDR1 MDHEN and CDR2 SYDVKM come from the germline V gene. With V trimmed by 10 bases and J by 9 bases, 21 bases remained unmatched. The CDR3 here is CATKKGQVPMLRSPLHF. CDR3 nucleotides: TGTGCCACCAAGAAAGGACAGGTCCCGATGTTGCGTTCACCCCTCCACTTT.

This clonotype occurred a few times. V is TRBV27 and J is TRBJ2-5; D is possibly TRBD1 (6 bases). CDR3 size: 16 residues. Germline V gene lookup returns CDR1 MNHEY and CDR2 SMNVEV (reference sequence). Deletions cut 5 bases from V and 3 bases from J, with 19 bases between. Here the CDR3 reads CASSRWDTRAEETQYF. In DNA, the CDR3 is TGTGCCAGCAGTCGATGGGACACCCGGGCCGAAGAGACCCAGTACTTC.

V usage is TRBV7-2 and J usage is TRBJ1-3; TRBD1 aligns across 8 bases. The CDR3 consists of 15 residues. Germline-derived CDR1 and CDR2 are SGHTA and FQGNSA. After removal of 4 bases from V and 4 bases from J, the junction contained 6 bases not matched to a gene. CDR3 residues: CASSSRTGLGNTIYF. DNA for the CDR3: TGTGCCAGCAGCTCTAGGACAGGGCTCGGAAACACCATATATTTT.

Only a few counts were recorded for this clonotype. CDR3 amino acids: CAISESANEQYF. CDR3 DNA sequence: TGTGCCATCAGTGAGTCGGCGAACGAGCAGTACTTC. The genes are TRBV10-3 and TRBJ2-7; D gene unclear. The CDR3 has 12 amino acids. CDR1 and CDR2 (germline): ENHRY, SYGVKD. Trimming pared 0 bases from V and 5 bases from J, leaving 5 bases between.

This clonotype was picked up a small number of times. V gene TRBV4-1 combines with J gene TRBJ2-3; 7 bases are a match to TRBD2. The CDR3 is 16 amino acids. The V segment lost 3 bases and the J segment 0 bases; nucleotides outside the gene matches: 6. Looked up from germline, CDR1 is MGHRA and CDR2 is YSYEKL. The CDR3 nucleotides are TGCGCCAGCAGCCACCGACTAGCCCATAGCACAGATACGCAGTATTTT. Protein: CASSHRLAHSTDTQYF.

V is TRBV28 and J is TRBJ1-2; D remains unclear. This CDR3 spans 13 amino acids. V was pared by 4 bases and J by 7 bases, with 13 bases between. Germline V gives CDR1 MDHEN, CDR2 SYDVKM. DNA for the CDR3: TGTGCCAGCAGTTGGGGAATAGTCTGTGGCTACACCTTC. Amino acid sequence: CASSWGIVCGYTF.

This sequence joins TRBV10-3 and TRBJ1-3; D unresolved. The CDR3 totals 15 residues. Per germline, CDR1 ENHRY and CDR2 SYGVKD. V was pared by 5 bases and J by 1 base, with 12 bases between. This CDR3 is CAISPPGPSGNTIYF. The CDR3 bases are TGTGCCATCAGTCCCCCAGGACCGTCTGGAAACACCATATATTTT.

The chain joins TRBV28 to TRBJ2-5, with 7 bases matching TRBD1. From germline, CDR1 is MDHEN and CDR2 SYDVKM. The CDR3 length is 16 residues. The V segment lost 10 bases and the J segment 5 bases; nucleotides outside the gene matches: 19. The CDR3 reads CANRYRDSYDGETQYF. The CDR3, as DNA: TGTGCCAACAGATACCGGGACAGTTATGATGGCGAGACCCAGTACTTC.

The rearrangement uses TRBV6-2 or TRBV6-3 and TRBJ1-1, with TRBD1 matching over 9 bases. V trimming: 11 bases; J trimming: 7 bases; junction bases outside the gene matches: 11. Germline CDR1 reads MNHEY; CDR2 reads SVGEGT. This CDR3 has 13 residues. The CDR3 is CAVQSGQGGEAFF. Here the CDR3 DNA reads TGTGCCGTTCAATCGGGACAGGGTGGTGAAGCTTTCTTT.

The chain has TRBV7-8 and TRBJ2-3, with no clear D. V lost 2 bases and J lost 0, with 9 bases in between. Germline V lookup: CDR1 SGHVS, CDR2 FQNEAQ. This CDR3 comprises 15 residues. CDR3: CASSLTLPSTDTQYF. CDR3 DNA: TGTGCCAGCAGCTTAACGCTACCTAGCACAGATACGCAGTATTTT. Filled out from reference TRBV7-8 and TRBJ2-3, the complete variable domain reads GAGVSQSPRYKVAKRGQDVALRCDPISGHVSLFWYQQALGQGPEFLTYFQNEAQLDKSGLPSDRFFAERPEGSVSTLKIQRTQQEDSAVYLCASSLTLPSTDTQYFGPGTRLTVL.

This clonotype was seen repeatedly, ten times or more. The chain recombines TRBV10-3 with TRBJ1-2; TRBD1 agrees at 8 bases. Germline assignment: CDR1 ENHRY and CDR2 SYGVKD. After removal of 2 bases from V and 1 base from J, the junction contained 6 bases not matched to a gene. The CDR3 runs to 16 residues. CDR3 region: CAISETGGRGNYGYTF. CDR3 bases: TGTGCCATCAGTGAGACAGGGGGGCGTGGTAACTATGGCTACACCTTC.

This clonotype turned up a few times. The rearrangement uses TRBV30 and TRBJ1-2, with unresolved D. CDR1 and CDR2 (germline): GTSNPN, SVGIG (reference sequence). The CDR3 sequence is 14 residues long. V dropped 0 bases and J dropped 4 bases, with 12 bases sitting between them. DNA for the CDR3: TGTGCCTGGAGTGTACATCAGGATTCCTATGGCTACACCTTC. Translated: CAWSVHQDSYGYTF.

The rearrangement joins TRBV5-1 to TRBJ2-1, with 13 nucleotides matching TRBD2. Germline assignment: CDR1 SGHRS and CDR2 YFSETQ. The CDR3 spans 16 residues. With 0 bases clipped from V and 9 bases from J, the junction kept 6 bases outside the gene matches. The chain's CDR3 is CASSLAGTSGDSEQFF. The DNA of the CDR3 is TGCGCCAGCAGCTTGGCCGGGACTAGCGGGGACAGTGAGCAGTTCTTC.

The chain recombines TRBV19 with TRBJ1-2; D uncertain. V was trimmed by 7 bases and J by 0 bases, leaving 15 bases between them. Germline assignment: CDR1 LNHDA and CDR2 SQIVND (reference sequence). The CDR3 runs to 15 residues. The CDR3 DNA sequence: TGTGCCAGTATTGCGCGACACGTAGCTAACTATGGCTACACCTTC. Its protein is CASIARHVANYGYTF.

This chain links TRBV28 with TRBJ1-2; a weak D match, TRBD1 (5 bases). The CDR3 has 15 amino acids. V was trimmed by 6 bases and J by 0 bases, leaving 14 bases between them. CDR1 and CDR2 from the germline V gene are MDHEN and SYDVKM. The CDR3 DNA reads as TGTGCCAGCAGGCCGGGGACGGCCCCTAACTATGGCTACACCTTC. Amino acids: CASRPGTAPNYGYTF.

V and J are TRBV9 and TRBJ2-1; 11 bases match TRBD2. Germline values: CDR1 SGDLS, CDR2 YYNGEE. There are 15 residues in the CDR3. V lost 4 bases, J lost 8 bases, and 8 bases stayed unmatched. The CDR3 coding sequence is TGTGCCAGCAGCCCCGGTAGCGGGGGGGCCGATGAGCAGTTCTTC. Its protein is CASSPGSGGADEQFF.

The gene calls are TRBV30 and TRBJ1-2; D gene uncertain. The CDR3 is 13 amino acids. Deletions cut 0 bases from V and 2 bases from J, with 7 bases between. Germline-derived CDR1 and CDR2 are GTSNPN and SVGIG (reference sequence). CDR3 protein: CAWSVAQNYGYTF. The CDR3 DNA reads TGTGCCTGGAGTGTAGCGCAGAACTATGGCTACACCTTC.

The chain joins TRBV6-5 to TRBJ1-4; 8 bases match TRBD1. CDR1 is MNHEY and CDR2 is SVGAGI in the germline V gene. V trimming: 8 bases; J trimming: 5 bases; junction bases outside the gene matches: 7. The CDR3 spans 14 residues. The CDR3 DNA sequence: TGTGCCAGCGGCGGGACAGGAGTAAATGAAAAACTGTTTTTT. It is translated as CASGGTGVNEKLFF.